The clone carrying this TCR beta chain has ten or more counts. Its cognate antigen is unknown. The entry originates in a study of T cell repertoires in cytomegalovirus infection. Background on the study: Epitope selection comprised recently identified HLA-C-restricted CMV epitopes and well-studied HLA-B-restricted CMV epitopes.

This CDR3 is built from 18 residues. Germline V gene lookup returns CDR1 SGHVS and CDR2 FQNEAQ. J was trimmed by 0 bases and V by 0 bases; bases with no gene match: 11. MiXCR was run by TCRdb on the reads, yielding one entry per CDR3 protein. There are about 830,000 distinct CDR3 sequences in the sample; around a third occur only once, and 12% lies in the top ten. This chain links TRBV7-8 with TRBJ2-7; 7 bases line up with TRBD1. The TCR comes from a human donor in good health (CMV status not recorded). Some clones in this sample may be carry-over from other donors' samples. Sequences were derived from cultured CD8+ T cells from PBMCs, sampled from culture after CMV antigen stimulation. CDR3 in DNA: TGTGCCAGCAGCTTAGCGCTTTTTCCGGGACAGACCTCCTACGAGCAGTACTTC. This sequence encodes CASSLALFPGQTSYEQYF.